A selection of T cell receptor beta chains follows, all from one sample in a study of Ad26.COV2.S vaccination and SARS-CoV-2 variants. Assay: immunoSEQ multiplex PCR; the TCRdb copy retains only in-frame clones and omits some. The data show 300,000 to 450,000 clones, roughly 84% seen once. This material consisted of peripheral blood, taken in a trial of Ad26.COV2.S vaccine versus placebo. The origin of the receptors is a person between 18 and 65 years old who received the Ad26.COV2.S COVID-19 vaccine or a placebo. CDR3s include the opening cysteine and the closing phenylalanine or tryptophan. Fields, in order: V gene, D gene, J gene, clone size, CDR3 protein, CDR3 DNA. The D gene is left open where the match is weak. The size entry is marked missing in some rows and otherwise reads once, few, many or a size class.

V: TRBV5-6
D: TRBD1
J: TRBJ2-2
size: .
CDR3: CASSPGQVTGELFF
DNA: TGTGCCAGCAGCCCGGGACAGGTCACCGGGGAGCTGTTTTTT

V: TRBV6-2/TRBV6-3
D: .
J: TRBJ1-1
size: .
CDR3: CASSFSSGGGTEAFF
DNA: TGTGCCAGCAGTTTCTCATCGGGGGGCGGCACTGAAGCTTTCTTT

V: TRBV27
D: .
J: TRBJ2-6
size: .
CDR3: CASSPSRSGANVLTF
DNA: TGTGCCAGCAGCCCGTCTAGATCTGGGGCCAACGTCCTGACTTTC

V: TRBV12-3/TRBV12-4
D: .
J: TRBJ1-1
size: .
CDR3: CASSRGGAEAFF
DNA: TGTGCCAGCAGTCGGGGAGGGGCTGAAGCTTTCTTT

V: TRBV9
D: TRBD2
J: TRBJ2-7
size: .
CDR3: CASSVRSVTSGAYEQYF
DNA: TGTGCCAGCAGCGTACGTTCAGTCACTAGCGGGGCTTACGAGCAGTACTTC

V: TRBV4-3
D: .
J: TRBJ2-5
size: .
CDR3: CASSQVFTTRETQYF
DNA: TGCGCCAGCAGCCAAGTTTTTACCACCCGGGAGACCCAGTACTTC

V: TRBV5-5
D: .
J: TRBJ1-5
size: once
CDR3: CASSSHHGYSNQPQHF
DNA: TGTGCCAGCAGCTCGCACCACGGCTATAGCAATCAGCCCCAGCATTTT

V: TRBV21-1
D: .
J: TRBJ2-5
size: .
CDR3: CASSKPRDAQETQYF
DNA: TGTGCCAGCAGCAAACCCCGGGACGCACAAGAGACCCAGTACTTC

V: TRBV9
D: TRBD2
J: TRBJ2-1
size: .
CDR3: CASSVLAGGPRNEQFF
DNA: TGTGCCAGCAGCGTGTTAGCGGGAGGGCCTAGGAATGAGCAGTTCTTC

V: TRBV25-1
D: .
J: TRBJ1-6
size: .
CDR3: CASSEYSGPYYNSPLHF
DNA: TGTGCCAGCAGTGAATATTCGGGGCCCTACTATAATTCACCCCTCCACTTT

V: TRBV5-4
D: TRBD1
J: TRBJ1-1
size: once
CDR3: CASSPRGLGNTEAFF
DNA: TGTGCCAGCAGCCCGAGGGGGCTCGGGAACACTGAAGCTTTCTTT

V: TRBV19
D: TRBD2
J: TRBJ2-5
size: .
CDR3: CASSPSGRAEETQYF
DNA: TGTGCCAGTAGTCCCAGCGGGAGGGCCGAGGAGACCCAGTACTTC

V: TRBV7-2
D: .
J: TRBJ2-5
size: once
CDR3: CASSIRRGSRPPGETQYF
DNA: TGTGCCAGCAGCATCAGGCGGGGATCCAGGCCCCCGGGTGAGACCCAGTACTTC

V: TRBV14
D: .
J: TRBJ2-2
size: .
CDR3: CASSHLTDRYTGELFF
DNA: TGTGCCAGCAGCCACCTTACCGACCGTTACACCGGGGAGCTGTTTTTT

V: TRBV2
D: TRBD2
J: TRBJ2-3
size: .
CDR3: CASLSGFVTDTQYF
DNA: TGTGCCAGCCTTAGCGGGTTCGTCACAGATACGCAGTATTTT

V: TRBV11-2
D: .
J: TRBJ1-2
size: few
CDR3: CASSRTVDGYTF
DNA: TGTGCCAGCAGCCGGACAGTGGATGGCTACACCTTC

V: TRBV3-1/TRBV3-2
D: TRBD2
J: TRBJ2-3
size: .
CDR3: CASSSAGLAGVTDTQYF
DNA: TGTGCCAGCAGCTCGGCGGGGCTAGCGGGAGTAACAGATACGCAGTATTTT

V: TRBV9
D: TRBD1
J: TRBJ2-2
size: .
CDR3: CASSMRQGAVGELFF
DNA: TGTGCCAGCAGCATGAGACAGGGGGCGGTCGGGGAGCTGTTTTTT

V: TRBV18
D: .
J: TRBJ2-3
size: .
CDR3: CASSPMNQGGTDTQYF
DNA: TGTGCCAGCTCACCAATGAACCAGGGGGGTACAGATACGCAGTATTTT

V: TRBV10-3
D: .
J: TRBJ2-1
size: .
CDR3: CAIMVESGRSYNEQFF
DNA: TGTGCCATCATGGTCGAAAGCGGAAGGTCCTACAATGAGCAGTTCTTC

V: TRBV30
D: .
J: TRBJ1-4
size: .
CDR3: CAWSHPTGLSEKLFF
DNA: TGTGCCTGGAGCCACCCGACAGGCCTTAGCGAAAAACTGTTTTTT

V: TRBV7-2
D: .
J: TRBJ1-4
size: .
CDR3: CASSSQGRLLGENEKLFF
DNA: TGTGCCAGCAGCTCCCAGGGGAGGCTCCTTGGGGAAAATGAAAAACTGTTTTTT

V: TRBV27
D: .
J: TRBJ2-3
size: .
CDR3: CASSSGASTDTQYF
DNA: TGTGCCAGCAGCTCAGGTGCTAGCACAGATACGCAGTATTTT

V: TRBV7-2
D: .
J: TRBJ1-2
size: .
CDR3: CASSLSGFRGYTF
DNA: TGTGCCAGCAGCTTATCGGGGTTTAGGGGCTACACCTTC

V: TRBV30
D: .
J: TRBJ2-7
size: .
CDR3: CAWSEWSREQYF
DNA: TGTGCCTGGAGTGAATGGAGTCGTGAGCAGTACTTC

V: TRBV10-1
D: .
J: TRBJ2-3
size: .
CDR3: CASSDGSSADTQYF
DNA: TGCGCCAGCAGTGATGGTTCCTCAGCAGATACGCAGTATTTT

V: TRBV25-1
D: TRBD1
J: TRBJ2-2
size: .
CDR3: CASSERTGGTGELFF
DNA: TGTGCCAGCAGTGAAAGGACAGGGGGCACCGGGGAGCTGTTTTTT

V: TRBV11-3
D: .
J: TRBJ2-2
size: few
CDR3: CASSLRGTGELFF
DNA: TGTGCCAGCAGCTTAAGGGGGACCGGGGAGCTGTTTTTT

V: TRBV3-1/TRBV3-2
D: TRBD2
J: TRBJ2-3
size: .
CDR3: CASSQRTSGPTDTQYF
DNA: TGTGCCAGCAGCCAGAGGACTAGCGGTCCCACAGATACGCAGTATTTT

V: TRBV5-5
D: .
J: TRBJ1-3
size: .
CDR3: CASSRAGGGGSGNTIYF
DNA: TGTGCCAGCAGCCGGGCGGGAGGAGGGGGCTCTGGAAACACCATATATTTT

V: TRBV11-2
D: .
J: TRBJ2-1
size: .
CDR3: CASSFGRSYNEQFF
DNA: TGTGCCAGCAGCTTCGGGAGATCATACAATGAGCAGTTCTTC

V: TRBV7-8
D: TRBD1
J: TRBJ1-3
size: .
CDR3: CASSAGTGGRNTIYF
DNA: TGTGCCAGCAGCGCGGGGACAGGGGGTAGAAACACCATATATTTT

V: TRBV9
D: .
J: TRBJ2-1
size: .
CDR3: CASSVIPTSYNEQFF
DNA: TGTGCCAGCAGCGTAATACCGACCTCCTACAATGAGCAGTTCTTC